The source of this TCR beta chain is a study of blood T cells in healthy people across ages. Findings and limits, study-wide: Unsorted PBMC input precluded a conclusive naive versus antigen-experienced comparison. The fall in TCR beta diversity per million T cells was roughly linear with age. Shifts in expanded clonotypes may have been confounded by donor CMV status, which was unknown.

With regard to this clonotype: What it binds is unknown.

V lost 2 bases and J 5 bases, leaving 12 bases between the germline ends. CDR1 and CDR2 (germline): SGHRS, YFSETQ. The length of the CDR3 is 14 residues. Next came a second PCR, run for about 7 to 12 cycles, which used a sample-barcoded 5' primer along with a J-beta primer mix. A tag from a template-switch adaptor with 12 random nucleotides marked each cDNA molecule. MiXCR, applied by TCRdb to the 5' RACE reads, yields one record per CDR3 protein. The sample carries 850,000 to 1,000,000 distinct CDR3 sequences, 45% to 50% recorded once. The sequenced material came from blood. V gene TRBV5-1 combines with J gene TRBJ2-3; possibly TRBD1 for D (5 bases). The origin of this receptor is a man aged 25-40 years in good health. CDR3 nucleotide sequence: TGCGCCAGCAGCTTCTCGGCAGGGCAAGATACGCAGTATTTT. Translating gives CASSFSAGQDTQYF.